This is a list of T cell receptor beta chains from one sample in a study of Ad26.COV2.S vaccination and SARS-CoV-2 variants. Repertoires were generated with immunoSEQ multiplex PCR, while TCRdb's copy carries only in-frame clones and drops some. The sample has hundreds of thousands of clones, more than 80% seen once. The starting material was peripheral blood, obtained in a trial of Ad26.COV2.S vaccine versus placebo. Receptor source: a person between 18 and 60 years old who received the Ad26.COV2.S COVID-19 vaccine or a placebo. Both conserved end residues are part of each CDR3. D genes are given only for firm matches. The size entry is marked missing in some rows and otherwise reads once, few, many or a size class.

j_call: TRBJ1-1; d_call: NA; v_call: TRBV27; cdr3_length: 13; clone_size: NA; cdr3_nt: TGTGCCAGCAGGGATATTATGAACACTGAAGCTTTCTTT; cdr3_aa: CASRDIMNTEAFF
j_call: TRBJ2-7; d_call: NA; v_call: TRBV27; cdr3_length: 12; clone_size: NA; cdr3_nt: TGTGCCAGCAGATCTCAGGGTTACGAGCAGTACTTC; cdr3_aa: CASRSQGYEQYF
j_call: TRBJ1-6; d_call: NA; v_call: TRBV10-2; cdr3_length: 14; clone_size: NA; cdr3_nt: TGCGCCAGCAGCGAACGGGGTCATAATTCACCCCTCCACTTT; cdr3_aa: CASSERGHNSPLHF
j_call: TRBJ2-3; d_call: NA; v_call: TRBV6-5; cdr3_length: 14; clone_size: NA; cdr3_nt: TGTGCCAGCAATACAGGGTTCACCGGGGATACGCAGTATTTT; cdr3_aa: CASNTGFTGDTQYF
j_call: TRBJ2-7; d_call: TRBD1; v_call: TRBV19; cdr3_length: 10; clone_size: NA; cdr3_nt: TGTGCCGCTTTGACAGGGACCTTAGGCTTC; cdr3_aa: CAALTGTLGF
j_call: TRBJ1-5; d_call: NA; v_call: TRBV19; cdr3_length: 14; clone_size: NA; cdr3_nt: TGTGCCAGTAGGTCGGGGGCAGGCAATCAGCCCCAGCATTTT; cdr3_aa: CASRSGAGNQPQHF
j_call: TRBJ1-5; d_call: NA; v_call: TRBV18; cdr3_length: 13; clone_size: NA; cdr3_nt: TGTGCCAGCTCACGGACTGACAATCAGCCCCAGCATTTT; cdr3_aa: CASSRTDNQPQHF
j_call: TRBJ1-6; d_call: NA; v_call: TRBV7-9; cdr3_length: 14; clone_size: NA; cdr3_nt: TGTGCCAGCAAAAGGGCAGGCTTAAATTCACCCCTCCACTTT; cdr3_aa: CASKRAGLNSPLHF
j_call: TRBJ2-6; d_call: NA; v_call: TRBV7-3; cdr3_length: 18; clone_size: once; cdr3_nt: TGTGCCAGCAGCTTAACGGGCGGGGGCCTCTCTGGGGCCAACGTCCTGACTTTC; cdr3_aa: CASSLTGGGLSGANVLTF
j_call: TRBJ2-1; d_call: NA; v_call: TRBV6-5; cdr3_length: 14; clone_size: NA; cdr3_nt: TGTGCCAGCATGCCCCAGGGCAACTACAATGAGCAGTTCTTC; cdr3_aa: CASMPQGNYNEQFF
j_call: TRBJ1-2; d_call: NA; v_call: TRBV13; cdr3_length: 15; clone_size: NA; cdr3_nt: TGTGCCAGCAGCTCACTCCGGGCAGTCCACTATGGCTACACCTTC; cdr3_aa: CASSSLRAVHYGYTF
j_call: TRBJ2-7; d_call: TRBD1; v_call: TRBV25-1; cdr3_length: 14; clone_size: NA; cdr3_nt: TGTGCCAGCAGAAAGACAGGGAGCTCCTACGAGCAGTACTTC; cdr3_aa: CASRKTGSSYEQYF
j_call: TRBJ2-7; d_call: NA; v_call: TRBV29-1; cdr3_length: 14; clone_size: few; cdr3_nt: TGCAGCGCCAGACGGGACCTAGTTTCCTACGAGCAGTACTTC; cdr3_aa: CSARRDLVSYEQYF
j_call: TRBJ2-3; d_call: TRBD2; v_call: TRBV30; cdr3_length: 17; clone_size: NA; cdr3_nt: TGTGCCTGGAGGCGGGTAGCGGGGGGTCAAAGGGCAGATACGCAGTATTTT; cdr3_aa: CAWRRVAGGQRADTQYF
j_call: TRBJ2-1; d_call: NA; v_call: TRBV29-1; cdr3_length: 10; clone_size: NA; cdr3_nt: TGCAGCGTTGGATTCTATGAGCAGTTCTTC; cdr3_aa: CSVGFYEQFF
j_call: TRBJ2-2; d_call: NA; v_call: TRBV4-3; cdr3_length: 14; clone_size: NA; cdr3_nt: TGCGCCAGCAGCCAAGATCCAGCCTCCGGGGAGCTGTTTTTT; cdr3_aa: CASSQDPASGELFF
j_call: TRBJ1-2; d_call: TRBD1; v_call: TRBV7-2; cdr3_length: 13; clone_size: once; cdr3_nt: TGTGCCAGCAGCTTTGGGACAGGGGATGGCTACACCTTC; cdr3_aa: CASSFGTGDGYTF
j_call: TRBJ1-2; d_call: NA; v_call: TRBV6-5; cdr3_length: 15; clone_size: NA; cdr3_nt: TGTGCCAGCAGGGACAAATACAGGGCTAACTATGGCTACACCTTC; cdr3_aa: CASRDKYRANYGYTF
j_call: TRBJ2-1; d_call: NA; v_call: TRBV7-2; cdr3_length: 13; clone_size: NA; cdr3_nt: TGTGCCAGCAGCCCCACTACCTACAATGAGCAGTTCTTC; cdr3_aa: CASSPTTYNEQFF
j_call: TRBJ2-7; d_call: NA; v_call: TRBV3-1/TRBV3-2; cdr3_length: 13; clone_size: NA; cdr3_nt: TGTGCCAGCAGCGTCCAGGGCACCTACGAGCAGTACTTC; cdr3_aa: CASSVQGTYEQYF
j_call: TRBJ2-2; d_call: NA; v_call: TRBV6-2/TRBV6-3; cdr3_length: 14; clone_size: few; cdr3_nt: TGTGCCAGCAGTTACCTGGGGGGAACCGGGGAGCTGTTTTTT; cdr3_aa: CASSYLGGTGELFF
j_call: TRBJ1-1; d_call: NA; v_call: TRBV6-4; cdr3_length: 12; clone_size: few; cdr3_nt: TGTGCCAGCAGTGACTCGGGGGGAGCGGCTTTCTTT; cdr3_aa: CASSDSGGAAFF